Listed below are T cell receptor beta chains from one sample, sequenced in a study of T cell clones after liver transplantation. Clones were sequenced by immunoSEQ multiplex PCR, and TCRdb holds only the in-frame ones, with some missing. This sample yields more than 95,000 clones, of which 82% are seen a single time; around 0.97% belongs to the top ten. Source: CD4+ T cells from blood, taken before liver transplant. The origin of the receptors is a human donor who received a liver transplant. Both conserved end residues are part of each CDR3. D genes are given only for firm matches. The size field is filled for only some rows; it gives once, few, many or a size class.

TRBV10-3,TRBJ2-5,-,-,TGTGCCATCAGTGAAGGGACAAACACAGAGACCCAGTACTTC,CAISEGTNTETQYF
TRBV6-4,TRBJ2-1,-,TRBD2,TGTGCCAGCAGTGAAGGACTAGCGGGAGTCGGGAGCAATGAGCAGTTCTTC,CASSEGLAGVGSNEQFF
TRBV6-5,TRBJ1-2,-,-,TGTGCCAGCAGAAGCCTACAGGGAAATGGCTACACCTTC,CASRSLQGNGYTF
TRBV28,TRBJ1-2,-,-,TGTGCCAGCAGTTTCCCCCCGAACTATGGCTACACCTTC,CASSFPPNYGYTF
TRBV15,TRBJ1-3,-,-,TGTGCCACCAGCAGAGACCCCTCTGGAAACACCATATATTTT,CATSRDPSGNTIYF
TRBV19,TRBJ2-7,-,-,TGTGCCAGTAGAGTACAGAGGGGAGGCGGCTACGAGCAGTACTTC,CASRVQRGGGYEQYF
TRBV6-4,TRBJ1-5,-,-,TGTGCCAGCAGTGTTGACGGCCGTTACAATCAGCCCCAGCATTTT,CASSVDGRYNQPQHF
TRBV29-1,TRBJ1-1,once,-,TGCAGCGTTAGCCGGGTTCAGAACACTGAAGCTTTCTTT,CSVSRVQNTEAFF
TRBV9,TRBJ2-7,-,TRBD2,TGTGCCAGCAGCGTAGAGCGGGGAAGTGGGTACGAGCAGTACTTC,CASSVERGSGYEQYF
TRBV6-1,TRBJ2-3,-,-,TGTGCCAGCAGACGTACTACAAGCACAGATACGCAGTATTTT,CASRRTTSTDTQYF
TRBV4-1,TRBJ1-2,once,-,TGCGCCAGCAGCTATGAGAACCGAAAGACCTATGGCTACACCTTC,CASSYENRKTYGYTF
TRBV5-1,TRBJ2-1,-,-,TGCGCCAGCAGCCTCGGTCTTCTAGGAGGGGTTGGAAATGAGCAGTTCTTC,CASSLGLLGGVGNEQFF
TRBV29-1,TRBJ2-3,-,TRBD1,TGCAGCGTTGGGTCAGGGGGACGCCAGGGTGATACGCAGTATTTT,CSVGSGGRQGDTQYF
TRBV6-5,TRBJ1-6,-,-,TGTGCCAGCAGGGACACCGGCAGGAGTAATTCACCCCTCCACTTT,CASRDTGRSNSPLHF
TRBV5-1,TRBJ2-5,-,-,TGCGCCAGCAGCTTCTCAGAAGAGACCCAGTACTTC,CASSFSEETQYF
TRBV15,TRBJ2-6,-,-,TGTGCCACCAGCAGAGATTGGGCTGGGGCCAACGTCCTGACTTTC,CATSRDWAGANVLTF
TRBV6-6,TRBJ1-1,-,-,TGTGCCAGCAGTTCCCTCGGGAACACTGAAGCTTTCTTT,CASSSLGNTEAFF
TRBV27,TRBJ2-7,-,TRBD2,TGTGCCAGCAGCCCCCTGCCCCCCTTTAAGCGGGAGTCCTCCTACGAGCAGTACTTC,CASSPLPPFKRESSYEQYF
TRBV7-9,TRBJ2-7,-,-,TGTGCCAGCAGCTTGGGCGACTACACCTACGAGCAGTACTTC,CASSLGDYTYEQYF
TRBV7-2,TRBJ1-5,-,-,TGTGCCAGCAGCTACAACAATCAGCCCCAGCATTTT,CASSYNNQPQHF
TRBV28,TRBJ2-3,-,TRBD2,TGTGCCAGCAGTTCTAGCGGGAAGGTGGATACGCAGTATTTT,CASSSSGKVDTQYF
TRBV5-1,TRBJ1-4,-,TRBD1,TGCGCCAGCAGTGGACAGGGTGCTGAAAAACTGTTTTTT,CASSGQGAEKLFF
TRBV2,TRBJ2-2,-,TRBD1,TGTGCCAGCAGGGAAGACAGGGTGGACACCGGGGAGCTGTTTTTT,CASREDRVDTGELFF
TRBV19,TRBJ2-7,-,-,TGTGCCAGTAGTAAACAACGGGGAAGCACAGGGTCCTACGAGCAGTACTTC,CASSKQRGSTGSYEQYF
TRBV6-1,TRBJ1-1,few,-,TGTGCCAGCAGTTTTGGAGCGCTGAACACTGAAGCTTTCTTT,CASSFGALNTEAFF
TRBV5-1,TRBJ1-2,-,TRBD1,TGCGCCAGCAGCCCTAAACAGGGGGCGGGTGGCTACACCTTC,CASSPKQGAGGYTF
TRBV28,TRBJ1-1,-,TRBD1,TGTGCCAGCAGGTGGCCGGGACAGGGAGGAAACACTGAAGCTTTCTTT,CASRWPGQGGNTEAFF
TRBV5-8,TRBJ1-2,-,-,TGTGCCAGCAGCTTGATATTCCGTTCTGGGTATGGCTACACCTTC,CASSLIFRSGYGYTF
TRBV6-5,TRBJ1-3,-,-,TGTGCCAGCAGAGGACACTTGAAAGGAAACACCATATATTTT,CASRGHLKGNTIYF